The 30 T cell receptor beta chains below were found in one sample sequenced in a study of post-analysis software for immune sequencing data. The antigens of these receptors remain unknown. Study-level points and caveats: With TRBV5-6, TRBV5-1 and TRBV20-1 included, 4 or 5 TRBV segments were more frequent in patients than in controls.

The authors incorporated unique molecular identifiers into the TCR beta cDNA libraries. TCRdb called the PCR reads again in MiXCR, with one record for every CDR3 protein. The top ten hold 9.5% to 13% of the sample, which has about half a million distinct CDR3 sequences, over 35% seen once. Material: blood. The receptors derive from a girl aged 10 to 17 with multiple sclerosis.

This clonotype was seen a handful of times. The genes are TRBV4-2 and TRBJ2-5; TRBD1 or TRBD2 may be the D gene (5 bases each). The ends were cut back, 5 bases at V and 0 bases at J, with 10 bases in the middle. The germline CDR1 and CDR2 sequences are LGHNA and YNFKEQ. The CDR3 is 14 residues long. The CDR3 loop reads CASSLGRYQETQYF. The CDR3 region has the DNA TGTGCCAGCAGCTTGGGACGGTACCAAGAGACCCAGTACTTC.

This clonotype was seen more than once but under ten times. The chain has TRBV20-1 and TRBJ2-7, with TRBD2 matching over 11 bases. This CDR3 comprises 15 residues. Germline values: CDR1 DFQATT, CDR2 SNEGSKA (reference sequence). V was clipped by 3 bases and J by 1 base; unmatched bases: 5. The DNA for the CDR3 is TGCAGTGCTAGGACAGGACTAGCGGGTTCCTACGAGCAGTACTTC. Protein: CSARTGLAGSYEQYF.

V usage is TRBV10-3 and J usage is TRBJ2-7; 13 positions match TRBD2. This CDR3 contains 16 residues. Germline CDR1 is ENHRY and CDR2 is SYGVKD. Trimming at V came to 5 bases and at J to 5 bases, leaving 9 bases not matched to a gene. CDR3 in amino acids: CAISRGLAGVVNEQYF. The CDR3 region has the DNA TGTGCCATCAGTCGCGGACTAGCGGGAGTCGTGAACGAGCAGTACTTC.

The V gene is TRBV10-3, the J gene TRBJ2-5; the D gene could be TRBD1 or TRBD2 (5 bases each). This CDR3 has 14 amino acids. The germline gives CDR1 ENHRY, CDR2 SYGVKD. V lost 0 bases and J lost 4, with 9 bases in between. CDR3 protein: CAISESGVLETQYF. CDR3 nucleotides: TGTGCCATCAGTGAGTCGGGGGTGCTAGAGACCCAGTACTTC.

The CDR3 DNA follows: TGTGCCAGCAGTTTATCGAGGGGGTATCGTGGCTACACCTTC. Its protein product is CASSLSRGYRGYTF. V and J are TRBV27 and TRBJ1-2; D might be TRBD1 (6 bases). The CDR3 is 14 amino acids. V dropped 0 bases and J dropped 7 bases, with 12 bases sitting between them. Germline V lookup: CDR1 MNHEY, CDR2 SMNVEV (reference sequence).

This sequence joins TRBV4-1 and TRBJ2-7, with D unresolved. The CDR3 has 15 residues. V dropped 0 bases and J dropped 2 bases, with 11 bases sitting between them. CDR1 and CDR2 from the germline V gene are MGHRA and YSYEKL. CDR3 sequence (DNA): TGCGCCAGCAGCCAAGATCCGGCGGCGACCTACGAGCAGTACTTC. It yields the protein CASSQDPAATYEQYF.

This chain joins TRBV29-1 and TRBJ1-2; possibly TRBD1 for D (6 bases). V was pared by 1 base and J by 8 bases, with 26 bases between. The CDR3 contains 17 residues. Germline V gene sequence: CDR1 SQVTM, CDR2 ANQGSEA. CDR3 region: CSVEVGPGGGGSRGYTF. The CDR3 DNA follows: TGCAGCGTTGAAGTTGGTCCCGGGGGGGGCGGTTCTCGAGGCTACACCTTC.

The table lists this clonotype with a few counts. The V call is TRBV29-1, the J call TRBJ2-1; 9 positions match TRBD2. The germline CDR1 and CDR2 sequences are SQVTM and ANQGSEA. The CDR3 spans 15 residues. The junction had 3 bases not matched to a gene; V was cut back by 1 base and J by 2 bases. CDR3 region: CSVEGGGRAYNEQFF. The DNA of the CDR3 is TGCAGCGTTGAAGGGGGCGGGAGGGCCTACAATGAGCAGTTCTTC.

This chain connects TRBV5-1 to TRBJ2-1, with 9 bases that match TRBD2. J gave up 2 bases and V 1 base, and 7 bases lay outside the gene matches. CDR1 is SGHRS and CDR2 is YFSETQ in the germline V gene. The CDR3 runs to 17 residues. In nucleotides, the CDR3 is TGCGCCAGCAGCTTGTCGACGGCGGGAGGGCCCTACAATGAGCAGTTCTTC. Encoded protein: CASSLSTAGGPYNEQFF.

Many counts were recorded for this clonotype. The chain is built from TRBV20-1 and TRBJ1-2, with D unresolved. CDR3 length: 13 residues. Trimming removed 4 bases from V and 4 bases from J, with 13 bases in between. CDR1 and CDR2 from the germline V gene are DFQATT and SNEGSKA (reference sequence). The CDR3 nucleotides are TGCAGTGCTACTCGCCCGGGTTCCTATGGCTACACCTTC. It yields the protein CSATRPGSYGYTF.

The chain uses TRBV5-6 and TRBJ2-5; D may be TRBD2 (6 bases). V was trimmed by 0 bases and J by 9 bases, leaving 15 bases between them. Per germline, CDR1 SGHDT and CDR2 YYEEEE. This CDR3 spans 14 amino acids. CDR3 amino acids: CASSLGGGAVSQYF. CDR3 coding DNA: TGTGCCAGCAGCTTGGGGGGAGGTGCCGTTTCCCAGTACTTC.

The gene calls are TRBV5-1 and TRBJ1-4; D might be TRBD1 (6 bases). Germline loops: CDR1 SGHRS, CDR2 YFSETQ. The CDR3 runs to 16 residues. V was trimmed by 0 bases and J by 0 bases, leaving 9 bases between them. CDR3 protein: CASSLEGGATNEKLFF. The CDR3, as DNA: TGCGCCAGCAGCTTGGAGGGGGGTGCAACTAATGAAAAACTGTTTTTT.

This clonotype appeared a few times. The gene calls are TRBV5-1 and TRBJ1-2, with 9 positions matching TRBD1. This CDR3 comprises 14 residues. Per germline, CDR1 SGHRS and CDR2 YFSETQ. V shed 4 bases, J shed 7 bases, and the junction held 8 bases outside the gene matches. As DNA, the CDR3 is TGCGCCAGCAGCGGGGCCGGGACAGGGTCTGGCTACACCTTC. It specifies CASSGAGTGSGYTF.

The rearrangement joins TRBV28 to TRBJ2-1; a possible D gene is TRBD2 (6 bases). Trimming cost V 6 bases and J 4 bases, with 16 bases left between them. The CDR3 consists of 15 residues. Germline CDR1 MDHEN, CDR2 SYDVKM. CDR3 sequence: CASRPLARTYNEQFF. The CDR3 DNA is TGTGCCAGCAGACCCCTAGCGAGAACGTACAATGAGCAGTTCTTC.

The chain recombines TRBV6-1 with TRBJ2-3, with TRBD2 identical over 11 bases. CDR1 and CDR2 (germline): MNHNS, SASEGT. V lost 2 bases to trimming and J lost 0 bases; unmatched junction nucleotides: 13. This CDR3 spans 20 amino acids. The CDR3 sequence is CASSELLAGAPGASTDTQYF. The CDR3 DNA reads TGTGCCAGCAGTGAACTACTAGCGGGAGCACCGGGGGCCAGCACAGATACGCAGTATTTT.

This chain links TRBV7-9 with TRBJ2-1, with D perhaps matching TRBD2 (6 bases). The CDR3 has 16 residues. Trimming stripped 4 bases from V and 0 bases from J, with 13 bases between. Germline CDR1 and CDR2: SEHNR and FQNEAQ (reference sequence). The CDR3 coding sequence is TGTGCCAGCAGCTCCCCAGGCGGGGCCTCCTACAATGAGCAGTTCTTC. Its protein product is CASSSPGGASYNEQFF.

The chain uses TRBV10-2 and TRBJ2-1; 9 nucleotides line up with TRBD1. The V segment lost 3 bases and the J segment 7 bases; nucleotides outside the gene matches: 7. This CDR3 has 15 residues. Germline values: CDR1 WSHSY, CDR2 SAAADI. CDR3 sequence reads: CASSDSDRGGNEQFF. CDR3 DNA sequence: TGCGCCAGCAGTGACTCCGACAGGGGGGGAAATGAGCAGTTCTTC.

This clonotype has just a few counts. The chain links TRBV6-5 to TRBJ2-3; maybe TRBD2 (6 bases). The V end lost 0 bases, the J end lost 1 base, and 14 bases lay between the germline ends. The CDR3 spans 17 residues. Germline assignment: CDR1 MNHEY and CDR2 SVGAGI. The CDR3 DNA reads as TGTGCCAGCAGTTACTCCAGCCGGGGGAGTGGCACAGATACGCAGTATTTT. Translated: CASSYSSRGSGTDTQYF.

The chain has TRBV6-6 and TRBJ2-5, with TRBD1 identical over 7 bases. V was clipped by 2 bases and J by 4 bases; unmatched bases: 10. The CDR3 is 16 residues long. CDR1 MNHNY and CDR2 SVGAGI come from the germline V gene (reference sequence). Written as DNA, the CDR3 is TGTGCCAGCAGTTACCGTCCAGGGGGTCGGGTAGAGACCCAGTACTTC. This sequence encodes CASSYRPGGRVETQYF.

The J gene is TRBJ1-1, the V gene TRBV13, with 7 bases matching TRBD1. The junction had 4 bases not matched to a gene; V was cut back by 6 bases and J by 0 bases. CDR1 PRHDT and CDR2 FYEKMQ come from the germline V gene (reference sequence). The CDR3 loop spans 14 amino acids. Here the CDR3 reads CASRFDRVNTEAFF. The CDR3, as DNA: TGTGCCAGCAGATTCGACAGGGTGAACACTGAAGCTTTCTTT.

The chain is built from TRBV15 and TRBJ2-5; 7 bases fit TRBD1. CDR1 and CDR2 from the germline V gene are LNHNV and YYDKDF (reference sequence). The V segment lost 6 bases and the J segment 5 bases; nucleotides outside the gene matches: 21. There are 18 residues in the CDR3. CDR3 nucleotides: TGTGCCACCAGATCGAGTTTCGTCCAGGGGGAACACCGGGAGACCCAGTACTTC. Protein product: CATRSSFVQGEHRETQYF.

The chain joins TRBV5-5 to TRBJ2-5, with unresolved D. The J call may be faulty, since TRBJ2-7 better matches the DNA end. The CDR3 covers 14 residues. Per the germline V gene, CDR1 is SGHKS and CDR2 is YYEKEE (reference sequence). In DNA, the CDR3 is TGTGCCAGCAGCTTGGAAGTAATGACCTACGAGCAGTACTTC. Translating it yields CASSLEVMTYEQYF.

This clonotype was seen a single time. V gene TRBV13 combines with J gene TRBJ2-1, with a possible D match to TRBD1 (6 bases). V lost 5 bases, J lost 3 bases, and 11 bases lay in between. This CDR3 has 14 residues. Germline assignment: CDR1 PRHDT and CDR2 FYEKMQ (reference sequence). The DNA of the CDR3 is TGTGCCAGCAGCCGAACAGGGAACTACAATGAGCAGTTCTTC. Its protein product is CASSRTGNYNEQFF.

About this clonotype: One end of the junction does not line up with germline, which may come from a read error. The chain couples TRBV27 to TRBJ2-7; tentative D call: TRBD2 (6 bases). The germline V gene encodes CDR1 MNHEY and CDR2 SMNVEV (reference sequence). This CDR3 spans 16 amino acids. CDR3 loop: CVSSLGTSPVSYEQYF. CDR3 in DNA: TGTGTCAGCAGTTTGGGTACTAGCCCAGTCTCCTACGAGCAGTACTTC.

The chain has TRBV4-1 and TRBJ2-7; TRBD2 agrees at 13 bases. J was trimmed by 2 bases and V by 4 bases; bases with no gene match: 5. Germline V gene data show CDR1 as MGHRA and CDR2 as YSYEKL. CDR3 size: 16 residues. The CDR3 region is CASSPVLAGGAYEQYF. As DNA, the CDR3 is TGCGCCAGCAGCCCCGTACTAGCGGGAGGGGCCTACGAGCAGTACTTC.

The V gene is TRBV7-2, the J gene TRBJ2-3, with D possibly being TRBD2 (6 bases). CDR1 is SGHTA and CDR2 is FQGNSA in the germline V gene. The CDR3 totals 17 residues. Trimming left V 1 base short and J 6 bases short, with 20 bases between. CDR3 sequence: CASSLEIVGTRGDTQYF. CDR3 DNA: TGTGCCAGCAGCTTAGAGATCGTAGGAACACGGGGGGATACGCAGTATTTT.

The table lists this clonotype with a few counts. The chain couples TRBV7-2 to TRBJ2-3; D not resolved. Germline V lookup: CDR1 SGHTA, CDR2 FQGNSA. The CDR3 consists of 14 residues. Trimming took 1 base from V and 4 from J, leaving 9 bases between them. In DNA form, the CDR3 reads TGTGCCAGCAGCTTAGTTGGGGATCCAGATACGCAGTATTTT. It yields the protein CASSLVGDPDTQYF. The whole variable domain, remainder taken from reference TRBV7-2 and TRBJ2-3, is GAGVSQSPSNKVTEKGKDVELRCDPISGHTALYWYRQSLGQGLEFLIYFQGNSAPDKSGLPSDRFSAERTGGSVSTLTIQRTQQEDSAVYLCASSLVGDPDTQYFGPGTRLTVL.

The J gene is TRBJ2-3, the V gene TRBV11-2, with D possibly TRBD1 on 6 matching bases. Trimming removed 0 bases at V and 4 bases at J, with 8 bases between. Germline assignment: CDR1 SGHAT and CDR2 FQNNGV. The CDR3 has 14 amino acids. The CDR3: CASSLDPGADTQYF. The CDR3 DNA is TGTGCCAGCAGCTTAGATCCAGGGGCAGATACGCAGTATTTT.

The rearrangement links TRBV20-1 to TRBJ2-5; 10 nucleotides align to TRBD2. The CDR3 is 15 residues long. CDR1 and CDR2 (germline): DFQATT, SNEGSKA (reference sequence). Germline trimming cut 1 base from V and 7 bases from J; bases unmatched to any gene: 9. As DNA, the CDR3 is TGCAGTGCTAGAGGACTGGAGGTAGCGGGAGGGACCCAGTACTTC. Translation gives CSARGLEVAGGTQYF.

About this clonotype itself: An end of the junction differs from the germline gene, which may be a read error. The J gene is TRBJ2-7, the V gene TRBV29-1, with D perhaps matching TRBD1 (6 bases). The J call is doubtful: the DNA matches TRBJ2-4 better. The V gene's germline CDR1 is SQVTM and CDR2 ANQGSEA. CDR3 length equals 13 residues. The CDR3 region has the DNA TGCAACGTTGGGCCCAGGGGCTTCGGCATTCAGTACTTC. Its protein is CNVGPRGFGIQYF.